This T cell receptor (beta chain) was identified in a study of cytomegalovirus exposure and HLA in healthy donors. Broader study findings: Sequences of the TCR beta chain were said to predict the HLA-A and HLA-B alleles of most subjects accurately.

The PCR employed 60 Vbeta primers together with 13 Jbeta primers. Sequenced by immunoSEQ multiplex PCR; TCRdb stores in-frame clones only, minus some. The sample consists of roughly 110,000 clones, roughly 70% of them appearing once. As to this clone: Its antigen remains unidentified.

V gave up 3 bases and J gave up 2 bases; unmatched junction bases: 4. CDR3 length: 14 residues. The germline V gene has CDR1 SGHVS and CDR2 FNYEAQ. V usage is TRBV7-6 and J usage is TRBJ2-7, with 7 positions matching TRBD1. The receptor's source is a male donor in good health and CMV-seropositive. What was sequenced was PBMCs. CDR3 coding DNA: TGTGCCAGCAGCTTGGGGACAGAGACCTACGAGCAGTACTTC. It translates to CASSLGTETYEQYF. The variable domain in full, completed from reference TRBV7-6 and TRBJ2-7, reads GAGVSQSPRYKVTKRGQDVALRCDPISGHVSLYWYRQALGQGPEFLTYFNYEAQQDKSGLPNDRFSAERPEGSISTLTIQRTEQRDSAMYRCASSLGTETYEQYFGPGTRLTVT.